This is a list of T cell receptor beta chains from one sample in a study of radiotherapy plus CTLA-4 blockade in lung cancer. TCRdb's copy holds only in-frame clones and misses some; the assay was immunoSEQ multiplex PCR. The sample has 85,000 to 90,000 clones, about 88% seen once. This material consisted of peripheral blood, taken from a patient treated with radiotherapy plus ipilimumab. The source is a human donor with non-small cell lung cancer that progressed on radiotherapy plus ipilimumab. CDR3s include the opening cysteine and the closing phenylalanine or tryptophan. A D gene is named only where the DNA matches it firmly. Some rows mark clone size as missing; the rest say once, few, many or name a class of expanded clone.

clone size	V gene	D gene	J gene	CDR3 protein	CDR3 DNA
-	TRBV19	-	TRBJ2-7	CASSEGAFYEQYF	TGTGCCAGTTCGGAGGGGGCATTCTACGAGCAGTACTTC
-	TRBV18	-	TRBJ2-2	CASSPGQRNTGELFF	TGTGCCAGCTCACCGGGGCAGAGAAACACCGGGGAGCTGTTTTTT
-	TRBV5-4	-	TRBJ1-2	CASSSQGPSYGYTF	TGTGCCAGCAGCTCCCAGGGGCCCTCCTATGGCTACACCTTC
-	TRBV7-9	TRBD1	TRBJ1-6	CASSWDTGARNSPLHF	TGTGCCAGCAGCTGGGATACAGGGGCGCGCAATTCACCCCTCCACTTT
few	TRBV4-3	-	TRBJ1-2	CASSQAFGGTNYGYTF	TGCGCCAGCAGCCAGGCCTTCGGAGGGACCAACTATGGCTACACCTTC
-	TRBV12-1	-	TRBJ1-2	CASTRTPHRGYGYTF	TGTGCCAGCACCCGAACCCCCCACAGGGGCTATGGCTACACCTTC
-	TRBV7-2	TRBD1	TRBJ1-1	CASTTGGWAEAFF	TGTGCCAGCACTACAGGGGGCTGGGCTGAAGCTTTCTTT
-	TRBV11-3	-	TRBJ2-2	CASSLGRSNTGELFF	TGTGCCAGCAGCTTGGGGCGGTCGAACACCGGGGAGCTGTTTTTT
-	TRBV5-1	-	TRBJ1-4	CASSLSPATNEKLFF	TGCGCCAGCAGCTTGTCGCCGGCAACTAATGAAAAACTGTTTTTT
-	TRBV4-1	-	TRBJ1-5	CASSQDSNSNQPQHF	TGCGCCAGCAGCCAAGACAGCAATAGCAATCAGCCCCAGCATTTT
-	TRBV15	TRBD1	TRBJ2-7	CATRGTERYEQYF	TGTGCCACAAGGGGGACAGAGCGCTACGAGCAGTACTTC
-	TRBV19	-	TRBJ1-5	CASSISGSGNNQPQHF	TGTGCCAGTAGTATAAGTGGGTCGGGAAACAATCAGCCCCAGCATTTT
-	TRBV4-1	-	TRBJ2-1	CASSQATIAVFYNEQFF	TGCGCCAGCAGCCAAGCGACTATAGCGGTATTCTACAATGAGCAGTTCTTC